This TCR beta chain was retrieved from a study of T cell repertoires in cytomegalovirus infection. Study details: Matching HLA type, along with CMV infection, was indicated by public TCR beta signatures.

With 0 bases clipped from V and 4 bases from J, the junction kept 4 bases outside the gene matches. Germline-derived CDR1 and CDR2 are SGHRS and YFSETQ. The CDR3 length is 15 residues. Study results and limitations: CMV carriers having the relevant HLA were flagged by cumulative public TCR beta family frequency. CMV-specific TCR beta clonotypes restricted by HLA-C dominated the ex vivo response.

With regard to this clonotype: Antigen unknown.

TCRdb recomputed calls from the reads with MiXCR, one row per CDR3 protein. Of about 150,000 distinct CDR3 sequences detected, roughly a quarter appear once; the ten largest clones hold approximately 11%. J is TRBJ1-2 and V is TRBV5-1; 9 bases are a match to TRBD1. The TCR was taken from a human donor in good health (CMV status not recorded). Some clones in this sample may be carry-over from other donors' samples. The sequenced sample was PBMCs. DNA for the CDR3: TGCGCCAGCAGCTTGGCGGGACAGGGCCTCTATGGCTACACCTTC. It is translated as CASSLAGQGLYGYTF. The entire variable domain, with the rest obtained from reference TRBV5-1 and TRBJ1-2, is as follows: KAGVTQTPRYLIKTRGQQVTLSCSPISGHRSVSWYQQTPGQGLQFLFEYFSETQRNKGNFPGRFSGRQFSNSRSEMNVSTLELGDSALYLCASSLAGQGLYGYTFGSGTRLTVV.